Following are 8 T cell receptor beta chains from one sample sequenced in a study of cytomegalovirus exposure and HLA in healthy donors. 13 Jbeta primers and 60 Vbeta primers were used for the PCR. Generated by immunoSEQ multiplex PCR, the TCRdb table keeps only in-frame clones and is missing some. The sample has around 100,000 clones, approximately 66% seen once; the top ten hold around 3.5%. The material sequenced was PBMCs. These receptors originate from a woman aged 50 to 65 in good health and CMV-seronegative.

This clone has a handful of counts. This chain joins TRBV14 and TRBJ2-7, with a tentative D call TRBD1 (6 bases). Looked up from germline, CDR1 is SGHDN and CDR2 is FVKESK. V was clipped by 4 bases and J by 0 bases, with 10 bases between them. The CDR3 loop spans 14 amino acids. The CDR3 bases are TGTGCCAGCAGCCGTCAGGGGAGCTCCTACGAGCAGTACTTC. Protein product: CASSRQGSSYEQYF.

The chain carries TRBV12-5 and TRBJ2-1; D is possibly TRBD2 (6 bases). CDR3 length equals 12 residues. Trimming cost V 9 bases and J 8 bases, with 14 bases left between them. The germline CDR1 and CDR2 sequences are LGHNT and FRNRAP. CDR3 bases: TGTGCTAGCGGTGGGACTTCGCATGAGCAGTTCTTC. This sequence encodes CASGGTSHEQFF. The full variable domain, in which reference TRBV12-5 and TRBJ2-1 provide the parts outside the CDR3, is DARVTQTPRHKVTEMGQEVTMRCQPILGHNTVFWYRQTMMQGLELLAYFRNRAPLDDSGMPKDRFSAEMPDATLATLKIQPSEPRDSAVYFCASGGTSHEQFFGPGTRLTVL.

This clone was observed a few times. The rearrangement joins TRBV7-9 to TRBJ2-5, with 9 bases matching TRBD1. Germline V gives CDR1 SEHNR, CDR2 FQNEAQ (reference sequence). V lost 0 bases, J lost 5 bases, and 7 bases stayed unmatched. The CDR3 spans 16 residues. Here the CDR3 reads CASSLAAGQGGETQYF. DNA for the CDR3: TGTGCCAGCAGCTTAGCGGCGGGACAGGGTGGGGAGACCCAGTACTTC.

CDR3 in amino acids: CASSHDRDTYEQYF. As DNA, the CDR3 is TGTGCCAGCAGCCATGACAGGGATACCTACGAGCAGTACTTC. This chain connects TRBV7-8 to TRBJ2-7, with 7 nucleotides matching TRBD1. The trim removed 5 bases at V and 2 bases at J, leaving 6 bases unmatched. The length of the CDR3 is 14 residues. CDR1 and CDR2 from the germline V gene are SGHVS and FQNEAQ.

As DNA, the CDR3 is TGTGCCAGCAGCCTCTTAGCGGGAGGGCCGGTAAATGAGCAGTTCTTC. Translation gives CASSLLAGGPVNEQFF. The chain has TRBV9 and TRBJ2-1, with 11 bases that match TRBD2. With 4 bases clipped from V and 7 bases from J, the junction kept 10 bases outside the gene matches. Per germline, CDR1 SGDLS and CDR2 YYNGEE. The CDR3 totals 16 residues.

The CDR3 DNA follows: TGTGCCAGCTCACCGACGGACAGAAGCACTGAAGCTTTCTTT. Translating gives CASSPTDRSTEAFF. The chain employs TRBV18 and TRBJ1-1; D is perhaps TRBD1 (6 bases). CDR1 is KGHSH, CDR2 LQKENI, per germline. CDR3 length equals 14 residues. V was pared by 3 bases and J by 4 bases, with 12 bases between.

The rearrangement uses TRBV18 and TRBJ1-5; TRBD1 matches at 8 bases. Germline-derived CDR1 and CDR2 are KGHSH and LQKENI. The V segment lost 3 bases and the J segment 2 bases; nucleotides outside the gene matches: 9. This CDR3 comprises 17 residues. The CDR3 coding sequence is TGTGCCAGCTCACCGGACTCAGGGGGCAGGGGCAATCAGCCCCAGCATTTT. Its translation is CASSPDSGGRGNQPQHF.

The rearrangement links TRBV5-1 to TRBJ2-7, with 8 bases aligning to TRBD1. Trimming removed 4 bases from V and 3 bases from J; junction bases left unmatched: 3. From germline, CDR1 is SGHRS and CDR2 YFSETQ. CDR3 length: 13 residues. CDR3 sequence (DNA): TGCGCCAGCAGCACGGGACAGGACTACGAGCAGTACTTC. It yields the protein CASSTGQDYEQYF.